The table lists the clone carrying this T cell receptor (beta chain) with a few counts. Separate cDNA molecules received unique molecular identifiers, which the library attached to them. TCRdb re-called the RACE reads through MiXCR, storing one row per CDR3 protein. The table records fewer than 95,000 distinct CDR3 sequences, approximately 10% of them present only once. Time point: patch test 2, 6 weeks after DPC sensitization. Treatment described: therapeutic diphenylcyclopropenone sensitization with weekly scalp DPC. The authors' total RNA extraction used unfractionated whole blood. The sample is drawn from a study of human T cells and chemical hapten exposure. Study details: Sensitizing treatment utilized 2% DPC over a roughly 2 cm by roughly 2 cm portion of upper inner arm skin.

Germline V lookup: CDR1 MDHEN, CDR2 SYDVKM. The germline V and J ends were trimmed by 6 bases and 0 bases, with 18 bases remaining between them. The CDR3 is made up of 16 amino acids. The clonotype was recovered from a middle-aged man with alopecia areata. Some clones in this sample may be carry-over from other donors' samples. Sequences were derived from whole blood, sampled in connection with sensitization to the hapten diphenylcyclopropenone (DPC). The chain combines TRBV28 with TRBJ2-7, with a weak D call TRBD2 (6 bases). CDR3 in DNA: TGTGCCAGCAGCACACCTAGCGCCACAGTCTCCTACGAGCAGTACTTC. Residues: CASSTPSATVSYEQYF.